One TCR beta chain is described in this entry. Here immunoSEQ multiplex PCR was the method, and the copy in TCRdb shows in-frame clones only, minus some. The sample lists about 480,000 clones, approximately 87% occurring once. These data originate in a study of blood T cell repertoires in COVID-19. Germline loops: CDR1 SGHRS, CDR2 YFSETQ. The ends were cut back, 4 bases at V and 3 bases at J, with 13 bases in the middle. The CDR3 sequence is 14 residues long. This sequence was found in a woman aged 40 to 50 who had recovered from COVID-19. The chain has TRBV5-1 and TRBJ1-1; no clear D. Sequencing was done on a sample of PBMCs or T cells enriched from blood (not recorded which). Here the CDR3 reads CASSRRPGDTEAFF. CDR3 DNA sequence: TGCGCCAGCAGCCGCCGGCCCGGGGACACTGAAGCTTTCTTT.